The present TCR beta chain was sequenced within a study of shared clonotypes between healthy human individuals. As regards this clone: Its cognate antigen is unknown.

Study results and limitations: An anticipated effect of sequencing depth on clonotype sharing among donors was recognized. Estimated richness was generally greater in naive than memory subsets.

To make CD8 memory, CD45RO+ cells were put together with CCR7-negative CD45RA+ TemRA cells. Profiled with immunoSEQ multiplex PCR; TCRdb holds only in-frame clones, not every one. The sample lists just over 95,000 clones; under 80% were seen once. The CDR3 is 11 residues long. The ends were cut back, 6 bases at V and 6 bases at J, with 10 bases in the middle. Germline V gives CDR1 DFQATT, CDR2 SNEGSKA (reference sequence). The sequence was obtained from a man younger than 40 in good health. Specimen: memory CD8+ T cells sorted from blood. Sample subset: CD45RO+ cells pooled with CCR7-negative TemRA cells. This chain connects TRBV20-1 to TRBJ2-3; D may be TRBD2 (7 bases). The CDR3 region has the DNA TGCAGTGCGGGGGGGGCGGATACGCAGTATTTT. Its translation: CSAGGADTQYF.